This T cell receptor (beta chain) was found in a study of Ad26.COV2.S vaccination and SARS-CoV-2 variants. Germline V gene sequence: CDR1 LGHDT, CDR2 YNNKEL (reference sequence). V was shortened by 5 bases and J by 5 bases, with 16 bases between the two germline ends. The CDR3 has 14 residues. TCRdb's table, derived via immunoSEQ multiplex PCR, lists solely in-frame clones and lacks some. The table shows around 320,000 clones, with around 86% occurring only once. The treatment denotes: some 20 received Ad26.COV2.S at low or high dose, single or two shots; a few received placebo; per-sample allocation not given. Sampling happened 63 days after the first vaccine or placebo injection. This Boston cohort included adults aged 18-55 years.

V gene TRBV3-1 (or the pseudogene TRBV3-2) combines with J gene TRBJ2-7, with a weak D call TRBD2 (5 bases). This receptor was obtained from a person aged 18 to 59 who received the Ad26.COV2.S COVID-19 vaccine or a placebo. The specimen was peripheral blood, collected in a trial of Ad26.COV2.S vaccine versus placebo. The chain's CDR3 is CASSTLAAGNEQYF. CDR3 coding DNA: TGTGCCAGCAGCACCTTGGCGGCGGGCAACGAGCAGTACTTC.